This T cell receptor (beta chain) derives from a study of T cell clones after liver transplantation. Looking at the study overall: Post-transplant blood was tracked for graft-donor-reactive T cell clones identified in a pre-transplant mixed lymphocyte reaction. Tolerant meant at least one year fully off immunosuppression without liver enzymes above twice normal.

From germline, CDR1 is GTSNPN and CDR2 SVGIG (reference sequence). There are 15 residues in the CDR3. V was clipped by 5 bases and J by 7 bases; unmatched bases: 13. Generated by immunoSEQ multiplex PCR, the TCRdb table keeps only in-frame clones and is missing some. This table holds some 70,000 clones, 90% found once. The TCR comes from a human donor who received a liver transplant. This chain connects TRBV30 to TRBJ2-5; the match to TRBD2 covers 10 bases. Sample: CD4+ T cells from blood, taken before liver transplant. The CDR3 here is CAWALSGRSRGTQYF. CDR3 in DNA: TGTGCCTGGGCCCTTAGCGGGAGGTCCCGGGGGACCCAGTACTTC.